The sequence of this T cell receptor (beta chain) was determined in a study of tumor and adjacent non-tumor tissue in lung cancer. The wider study: Each sample yielded 3.9 million or so productive TCRbeta reads on average.

Three rounds of nested PCR, following a modified ARM-PCR protocol, produced the TCRbeta library. TCRdb processed the multiplex PCR reads anew with MiXCR; each CDR3 protein has one entry. The sample contains around 80,000 distinct CDR3 sequences, roughly 80% of which appear only once. The template was RNA from unsorted bulk tissue. More than 3 cm separated this lung sample from the edge of the tumor. This clonotype was seen many times. This CDR3 is 17 amino acids long. Germline CDR1 and CDR2: LGHNA and YNFKEQ. J was trimmed by 2 bases and V by 4 bases; bases with no gene match: 10. The chain couples TRBV4-2 to TRBJ2-3; 9 positions agree with TRBD2. The material sequenced was distant non-tumor lung tissue. The receptor was derived from a man in his 60s with non-small cell lung cancer. The CDR3 region is CASSPLGGGGATDTQYF. The CDR3, as DNA: TGTGCCAGCAGCCCCTTAGGGGGCGGGGGGGCCACAGATACGCAGTATTTT.